Shown below are 9 T cell receptor beta chains from a single sample sequenced in a study of blood T cell repertoires in COVID-19. Method: immunoSEQ multiplex PCR; TCRdb's copy keeps in-frame clones and lacks some. Altogether approximately 100,000 clones are present, 80% to 90% being singletons, with the ten largest covering 19%. The material sequenced was peripheral blood. These receptors were collected from a human donor with acute or convalescent COVID-19. The donor label of this sample is uncertain.

The CDR3: CASSSTLTYEQYF. In DNA, the CDR3 is TGTGCCAGCAGTTCGACACTGACCTACGAGCAGTACTTC. The chain couples TRBV12-3 or TRBV12-4 to TRBJ2-7; no reliable D call. Trimming left V 4 bases short and J 2 bases short, with 9 bases between. The CDR3 extends over 13 amino acids.

J is TRBJ2-1 and V is TRBV7-6; 14 nucleotides line up with TRBD2. Germline assignment: CDR1 SGHVS and CDR2 FNYEAQ. The length of the CDR3 is 20 residues. Trimming took 5 bases from V and 2 from J; bases not matched to a gene: 14. The CDR3 region has the DNA TGTGCCAGCAGCGCGGCCGGACTAGCGGGAGGTCGAATCGCCTACAATGAGCAGTTCTTC. This encodes CASSAAGLAGGRIAYNEQFF.

The gene calls are TRBV11-2 and TRBJ2-7, with no clear D. The V gene's germline CDR1 is SGHAT and CDR2 FQNNGV. The V end lost 2 bases, the J end lost 0 bases, and 8 bases lay between the germline ends. The CDR3 covers 14 residues. CDR3 protein: CASSLLGNSYEQYF. The CDR3 DNA is TGTGCCAGCAGCTTATTGGGCAACTCCTACGAGCAGTACTTC. Combining the CDR3 with reference TRBV11-2 and TRBJ2-7 gives the whole variable domain EAGVAQSPRYKIIEKRQSVAFWCNPISGHATLYWYQQILGQGPKLLIQFQNNGVVDDSQLPKDRFSAERLKGVDSTLKIQPAKLEDSAVYLCASSLLGNSYEQYFGPGTRLTVT.

J is TRBJ2-3 and V is TRBV7-2, with D uncertain. CDR3 length: 14 amino acids. CDR1 is SGHTA, CDR2 FQGNSA, per germline. The V and J ends lost 5 bases and 0 bases respectively, with 9 bases between them. This CDR3 is CASSTVASTDTQYF. CDR3 in DNA: TGTGCCAGCAGCACAGTGGCCAGCACAGATACGCAGTATTTT.

This clone was observed once. This chain connects TRBV5-1 to TRBJ2-5, with 9 bases identical to TRBD1. The CDR3 covers 16 residues. Germline loops: CDR1 SGHRS, CDR2 YFSETQ. Losses at the gene ends were 0 bases for V and 10 bases for J; bases not matched to a gene: 13. For the CDR3, the DNA is TGCGCCAGCAGCTTGGCCCCTGGACAGGGGCCGCCCGGCCAGTACTTC. It yields the protein CASSLAPGQGPPGQYF.

The chain uses TRBV28 and TRBJ2-1; D unclear. This CDR3 is 14 amino acids long. The germline V gene encodes CDR1 MDHEN and CDR2 SYDVKM. V lost 5 bases and J lost 5, with 13 bases in between. Here the CDR3 DNA reads TGTGCCAGCAGTATGGCGGCTCGACACAATGAGCAGTTCTTC. Translated, it gives CASSMAARHNEQFF.

The V and J genes are TRBV6-2 or TRBV6-3 and TRBJ2-7; D gene unclear. Germline CDR1 reads MNHEY; CDR2 reads SVGEGT. The CDR3 is 13 amino acids. The ends were cut back, 3 bases at V and 2 bases at J, with 8 bases in the middle. The chain's CDR3 is CASSYSLAYEQYF. The CDR3 region has the DNA TGTGCCAGCAGTTATAGCCTCGCCTACGAGCAGTACTTC.

The chain joins TRBV28 to TRBJ2-7; 7 bases are a match to TRBD2. Germline values: CDR1 MDHEN, CDR2 SYDVKM. CDR3 size: 16 residues. V trimming: 1 base; J trimming: 5 bases; junction bases outside the gene matches: 11. CDR3 amino acids: CASSLLGAGVTDEQYF. In nucleotides, the CDR3 is TGTGCCAGCAGTTTATTAGGGGCGGGAGTTACGGACGAGCAGTACTTC.

This clone was recorded only once. The chain couples TRBV7-2 to TRBJ1-3; no clear D. The CDR3 is 17 amino acids. The germline V and J ends were trimmed by 5 bases and 2 bases, with 19 bases remaining between them. Per the germline V gene, CDR1 is SGHTA and CDR2 is FQGNSA. The CDR3, as DNA: TGTGCCAGCAGCCCGGTGAGCGGTGCGAGAGCTGGAAACACCATATATTTT. It yields the protein CASSPVSGARAGNTIYF.